This T cell receptor (beta chain) was obtained from a study of tumor and adjacent non-tumor tissue in lung cancer. The template was RNA from unsorted bulk tissue. The CDR3 loop spans 16 amino acids. V lost 0 bases, J lost 0 bases, and 10 bases lay in between. Germline V gives CDR1 SGHRS, CDR2 YFSETQ. TCRbeta libraries were built with three rounds of nested PCR, modified from ARM-PCR. TCRdb itself ran the multiplex PCR reads through MiXCR, one entry per CDR3 protein. The sample yields about 140,000 distinct CDR3 sequences, around two thirds seen once. This receptor was identified in a man aged 60 to 69 with small cell lung cancer. The chain is built from TRBV5-1 and TRBJ1-3; D ambiguous. Sequencing was done on a sample of lung tumor tissue. The CDR3 reads CASSLGLSSSGNTIYF. The CDR3 nucleotides are TGCGCCAGCAGCTTGGGGCTCTCTAGCTCTGGAAACACCATATATTTT.